The sequence of this TCR beta chain was determined in a study of CD4 and CD8 cells across lung adenocarcinoma regions. The patients had localized lung adenocarcinoma, a non-small cell subtype. V lost 4 bases and J 0 bases, leaving 11 bases between the germline ends. In germline, CDR1 is MGHRA, CDR2 YSYEKL. CDR3 length: 15 residues. MiXCR, run by TCRdb on the PCR reads, gives a single entry per CDR3 protein. The table has about 9,000 distinct CDR3 sequences, 40% to 50% seen once. This sequence joins TRBV4-1 and TRBJ2-3; possibly TRBD2 for D (6 bases). The sample consisted of CD4+ T cells from the margin of a lung tumor. This receptor was identified in a female donor with lung adenocarcinoma. The CD4 and CD8 labels of this study may be unreliable. CDR3 DNA sequence: TGCGCCAGCAGCCTCTCCGGGGGTAGCACAGATACGCAGTATTTT. Translation gives CASSLSGGSTDTQYF.